The rows below give T cell receptor beta chains drawn from one sample of a study of metastatic and nonmetastatic thyroid tumors. TCRdb re-clonotyped the PCR reads through MiXCR. The table records about 93,000 clones, roughly 8.6% of them present only once. The sample taken for sequencing was blood. The receptors derive from a female donor with papillary thyroid cancer or a benign thyroid nodule (not recorded which). Some clones in this sample may be carry-over from other donors' samples. CDR3s include the opening cysteine and the closing phenylalanine or tryptophan. D genes are given only for firm matches. Clone size is shown for a subset of rows, as once, few, many or a class of expanded clone.

14	TRBV20-1	TRBD1	TRBJ1-2	many	TGCAGTGCTAGTGGCAGGGGGCAGGGGGAAGGCTACACCTTC	CSASGRGQGEGYTF
14	TRBV24-1	NA	TRBJ1-1	many	TGTGCCACCAGTGGGGGACCGCTGAACACTGAAGCTTTCTTT	CATSGGPLNTEAFF
8	TRBV20-1	NA	TRBJ2-7	few	TGCAGCCTCTACGAGCAGTACTTC	CSLYEQYF
12	TRBV5-4	NA	TRBJ2-3	few	TGTGCCAGCAGCTTGACTAGAGATACGCAGTATTTT	CASSLTRDTQYF
18	TRBV19	TRBD1	TRBJ1-1	many	TGTGCCAGTAGTATAGGGGCCCCATCGACAGGGATGAACACTGAAGCTTTCTTT	CASSIGAPSTGMNTEAFF
14	TRBV6-5	NA	TRBJ2-7	many	TGTGCCAGCAGTTACTTTCAGGGAAGACACGAGCAGTACTTC	CASSYFQGRHEQYF
16	TRBV20-1	NA	TRBJ2-3	NA	TGCAGTGCTAAGGGTAGCGCCAAAAGGTGGGCAGATACGCAGTATTTT	CSAKGSAKRWADTQYF
12	TRBV3-1	NA	TRBJ2-2	many	TGTGCCAGCAGCCAAGATCCCGGGGAGCTGTTTTTT	CASSQDPGELFF
14	TRBV3-1	NA	TRBJ2-1	many	TGTGCCAGCAGCCTAGAGAGCTCCTACAATGAGCAGTTCTTC	CASSLESSYNEQFF
12	TRBV29-1	TRBD1	TRBJ1-2	few	TGCAGCGTTCTCACAGGGGCGCTTGGCTACACCTTC	CSVLTGALGYTF
14	TRBV2	TRBD1	TRBJ2-6	NA	TGTGCCAGGGGGACAGGGCGTGGGGCCAACGTCCTGACTTTC	CARGTGRGANVLTF
13	TRBV6-1	NA	TRBJ1-5	few	TGTGCCAGCAGTGATGGACGGACCTCCCCCCAGCATTTT	CASSDGRTSPQHF
16	TRBV9	NA	TRBJ1-5	many	TGTGCCAGCAGCGTAGTGGGAGAGTATAGCAATCAGCCCCAGCATTTT	CASSVVGEYSNQPQHF
14	TRBV20-1	TRBD2	TRBJ2-1	many	TGCAGTGCAACGACTAGCGGGGCACGGAATGAGCAGTTCTTC	CSATTSGARNEQFF
11	TRBV28	NA	TRBJ1-1	many	TGTGCTTCGGGGGGGGCGGTCGGGGCTTTCTTT	CASGGAVGAFF
14	TRBV12-3/TRBV12-4	NA	TRBJ1-2	many	TGTGCCAGCGGCTCCTGGGGGCTCACCATTGGCTACACCTTC	CASGSWGLTIGYTF
17	TRBV4-2	TRBD1	TRBJ2-2	many	TGTGCCAGCAGCCTCCTGGGACAGGGGGCGGGCACCGGGGAGCTGTTTTTT	CASSLLGQGAGTGELFF
13	TRBV7-2	NA	TRBJ2-7	many	TGTGCCAGCAGCTCGGACGGATCCTACGAGCAGTACTTC	CASSSDGSYEQYF
15	TRBV19	TRBD1	TRBJ1-6	many	TGTGCCAGTAGGTACCGGGACAGGGATAATTCACCCCTCCACTTT	CASRYRDRDNSPLHF
15	TRBV6-2/TRBV6-3	NA	TRBJ1-1	few	TGTGCCAGCAGTTACTCAGGGCCAACGTGGACTGAAGCTTTCTTT	CASSYSGPTWTEAFF
12	TRBV10-2	NA	TRBJ2-5	many	TGCGCCAGCGGAGGGGGGGGGGAGACCCAGTACTTC	CASGGGGETQYF
15	TRBV15	NA	TRBJ2-5	many	TGTGCCACCAGCAGAGATGGTCAGCGAGGGGAGACCCAGTACTTC	CATSRDGQRGETQYF
17	TRBV20-1	TRBD1	TRBJ1-2	NA	TGCAGTGCTAGAGACTCCGTCGACAGGGGCCTAGGCTATGGCTACACCTTC	CSARDSVDRGLGYGYTF
15	TRBV6-6	TRBD1	TRBJ1-2	many	TGTGCCAGCAGTTACTCCGGGACAGGGAACTATGGCTACACCTTC	CASSYSGTGNYGYTF
15	TRBV5-1	NA	TRBJ1-1	many	TGCGCCAGCAGCAGAGTTCCAACAGGGAACACTGAAGCTTTCTTT	CASSRVPTGNTEAFF
15	TRBV19	TRBD1	TRBJ1-5	many	TGTGCCAGCCTAACAGGGGGAGCGGGCAATCAGCCCCAGCATTTT	CASLTGGAGNQPQHF
16	TRBV6-5	NA	TRBJ2-4	few	TGTGCCAGCAGTTACTACGCAAAGGGAGCCGAAAACACTCAGTACTTC	CASSYYAKGAENTQYF
12	TRBV6-1	NA	TRBJ2-7	many	TGTGCCAGCAAAAGGGGGGCCCACGAGCAGTACTTC	CASKRGAHEQYF
15	TRBV6-1	NA	TRBJ1-3	many	TGTGCCAGCAGTGAATTACGCGACAGGGGAAACACCATATATTTT	CASSELRDRGNTIYF
15	TRBV7-9	NA	TRBJ1-2	NA	TGTGCCAGCAGCACCGTCCGGGACACCCTCGGGCGCTACACCTTC	CASSTVRDTLGRYTF
13	TRBV27	NA	TRBJ2-7	many	TGTGCCAGCAGCCCGGACCCTCGCTACGAGCAGTACTTC	CASSPDPRYEQYF
15	TRBV18	NA	TRBJ2-2	many	TGTGCCAGCTCAGAGGCCCATTCGAACACCGGGGAGCTGTTTTTT	CASSEAHSNTGELFF
13	TRBV6-4	NA	TRBJ2-3	many	TGTGCCAGCAGTGAGAAGAGTACAGATACGCAGTATTTT	CASSEKSTDTQYF
17	TRBV6-5	TRBD2	TRBJ2-5	many	TGTGCCAGCAGTTACTCGGGTAGCGGGGTTGATCGTGAGACCCAGTACTTC	CASSYSGSGVDRETQYF
15	TRBV5-1	NA	TRBJ2-1	many	TGCGCCAGCAGCTCCGGGACGGCGGACTACAATGAGCAGTTCTTC	CASSSGTADYNEQFF
13	TRBV24-1	NA	TRBJ2-7	many	TGTGCCACCAGTGATGCCGGACGGAACGAGCAGTACTTC	CATSDAGRNEQYF
14	TRBV5-6	NA	TRBJ1-1	many	TGTGCCAGCAGCTCCGGGGGCCGGGACACTGAAGCTTTCTTT	CASSSGGRDTEAFF
12	TRBV7-2	NA	TRBJ2-1	many	TGTGCCAGCAGCTTACGGGGTGTTGAGCAGTTCTTC	CASSLRGVEQFF
17	TRBV5-6	TRBD1	TRBJ2-7	many	TGTGCCAGCAGCCCGCTGGGTGGGGGACAGGGTCGCTACGAGCAGTACTTC	CASSPLGGGQGRYEQYF
13	TRBV20-1	NA	TRBJ2-2	many	TGCAGTGCTAGGGGACCGGCAACCGGGGAGCTGTTTTTT	CSARGPATGELFF